What follows are 16 T cell receptor beta chains derived from one specimen sequenced in a study of blood T cell repertoires in COVID-19. The method was immunoSEQ multiplex PCR; TCRdb's version includes in-frame clones alone and lacks a portion of them. The sample records roughly 40,000 clones, more than 65% being singletons. Sequencing was done on a sample of peripheral blood. These receptors were collected from a human donor in a cohort sampled during active COVID-19.

The chain employs TRBV4-1 and TRBJ2-7; D is possibly TRBD1 (6 bases). Deletions cut 4 bases from V and 9 bases from J, with 19 bases between. The CDR3 extends over 14 amino acids. Germline V lookup: CDR1 MGHRA, CDR2 YSYEKL. The CDR3 is CASSPTGLDSGQYF. The DNA of the CDR3 is TGCGCCAGCAGCCCCACAGGGTTAGATTCGGGGCAGTACTTC.

Here the CDR3 reads CASSVGGQGANYGYTF. CDR3 bases: TGTGCCAGCAGCGTGGGAGGACAGGGAGCTAACTATGGCTACACCTTC. The rearrangement uses TRBV9 and TRBJ1-2; 8 bases line up with TRBD1. The germline gives CDR1 SGDLS, CDR2 YYNGEE. Trimming at V came to 2 bases and at J to 0 bases, leaving 6 bases not matched to a gene. CDR3 length equals 16 residues.

The chain is built from TRBV5-1 and TRBJ2-7, with 13 bases fitting TRBD2. With 6 bases clipped from V and 2 bases from J, the junction kept 2 bases outside the gene matches. The CDR3 spans 14 residues. The germline gives CDR1 SGHRS, CDR2 YFSETQ. The CDR3: CASKTSGRAYEQYF. CDR3 in DNA: TGCGCCAGCAAAACTAGCGGGAGGGCCTACGAGCAGTACTTC.

The rearrangement uses TRBV11-3 and TRBJ2-1; TRBD1 agrees at 9 bases. CDR3 size: 15 residues. The V and J ends lost 3 bases and 4 bases, in that order; junction bases with no gene match: 4. Germline assignment: CDR1 SGHNT and CDR2 YENEEA. In nucleotides, the CDR3 is TGTGCCAGCAGCTTGTCCGGGACAGGGTACAATGAGCAGTTCTTC. It is translated as CASSLSGTGYNEQFF.

The chain links TRBV5-1 to TRBJ2-7, with 8 bases identical to TRBD2. Germline loops: CDR1 SGHRS, CDR2 YFSETQ. The V gene end was trimmed by 4 bases and the J gene end by 4 bases; junction bases not matched to a gene: 13. There are 16 residues in the CDR3. This chain's CDR3 is CASSLTPAGVGYEQYF. The DNA for the CDR3 is TGCGCCAGCAGCCTTACCCCAGCGGGAGTCGGGTACGAGCAGTACTTC.

In DNA form, the CDR3 reads TGTGCCAGCAGCGATGGACAGGGCAATGAGCAGTTCTTC. Translated: CASSDGQGNEQFF. The gene calls are TRBV11-3 and TRBJ2-1; the match to TRBD1 covers 8 bases. The CDR3 length is 13 residues. Germline CDR1 reads SGHNT; CDR2 reads YENEEA. With V trimmed by 5 bases and J by 6 bases, 3 bases remained unmatched.

The table lists this clone with a count of one. CDR3 DNA sequence: TGTGCCACCAGTGATTGGAACTGGGCTGGTGAGCAGTTCTTC. Encoded protein: CATSDWNWAGEQFF. The rearrangement uses TRBV24-1 and TRBJ2-1; D is unresolved. The CDR3 has 14 residues. The V and J ends lost 2 bases and 9 bases respectively, with 13 bases between them. Per germline, CDR1 KGHDR and CDR2 SFDVKD.

CDR3 residues: CASSRKGGGTDTQYF. CDR3 coding DNA: TGTGCCAGCAGTCGTAAAGGGGGCGGAACAGATACGCAGTATTTT. J is TRBJ2-3 and V is TRBV6-5, with 7 bases that match TRBD1. The CDR3 runs to 15 residues. V lost 5 bases, J lost 3 bases, and 8 bases stayed unmatched. The germline V gene encodes CDR1 MNHEY and CDR2 SVGAGI.

The chain is built from TRBV19 and TRBJ2-6; D ambiguous. This CDR3 is 15 amino acids long. Germline V gene lookup returns CDR1 LNHDA and CDR2 SQIVND (reference sequence). V shed 8 bases and J shed 0 bases, with 11 bases lying between them. The CDR3, as DNA: TGTGCCAGTGCTGGGCTCCACTCTGGGGCCAACGTCCTGACTTTC. It specifies CASAGLHSGANVLTF.

The CDR3 here is CASSLARTGKYEQYF. CDR3 bases: TGTGCCAGCAGCTTAGCTCGGACAGGGAAGTACGAGCAGTACTTC. The chain employs TRBV11-2 and TRBJ2-7; 8 nucleotides agree with TRBD1. Losses at the gene ends were 1 base for V and 4 bases for J; bases not matched to a gene: 6. Germline V gives CDR1 SGHAT, CDR2 FQNNGV. The CDR3 is made up of 15 amino acids. Complete variable domain (other parts from reference TRBV11-2 and TRBJ2-7): EAGVAQSPRYKIIEKRQSVAFWCNPISGHATLYWYQQILGQGPKLLIQFQNNGVVDDSQLPKDRFSAERLKGVDSTLKIQPAKLEDSAVYLCASSLARTGKYEQYFGPGTRLTVT.

The rearrangement uses TRBV6-2 or TRBV6-3 and TRBJ2-7; TRBD2 matches at 10 bases. Per the germline V gene, CDR1 is MNHEY and CDR2 is SVGEGT. V lost 5 bases and J lost 2; bases outside the gene matches: 6. The CDR3 covers 15 residues. DNA for the CDR3: TGTGCCAGCAGTACCGCCCTAGCGGGAGCCTACGAGCAGTACTTC. Protein sequence: CASSTALAGAYEQYF.

V usage is TRBV5-1 and J usage is TRBJ2-1, with D possibly TRBD2 on 5 matching bases. In germline, CDR1 is SGHRS, CDR2 YFSETQ. This CDR3 is built from 16 residues. The V end lost 1 base, the J end lost 2 bases, and 13 bases lay between the germline ends. The CDR3 protein is CASSLIPAEAYNEQFF. DNA of the CDR3: TGCGCCAGCAGCTTGATACCAGCGGAGGCCTACAATGAGCAGTTCTTC.

The rearrangement joins TRBV5-1 to TRBJ2-1, with no clear D. This CDR3 has 14 residues. The germline CDR1 and CDR2 sequences are SGHRS and YFSETQ. V lost 5 bases to trimming and J lost 2 bases, with 11 bases between them. In DNA, the CDR3 is TGCGCCAGCAGGGATACGACACCCTACAATGAGCAGTTCTTC. Translated, it gives CASRDTTPYNEQFF.

V and J are TRBV5-1 and TRBJ1-5; no clear D gene. The germline V gene has CDR1 SGHRS and CDR2 YFSETQ. Between the trimmed V and J ends, which lost 0 bases and 6 bases, there was a span of 7 bases. The CDR3 loop spans 13 amino acids. CDR3: CASSLAGSQPQHF. In nucleotides, the CDR3 is TGCGCCAGCAGCTTGGCCGGGAGTCAGCCCCAGCATTTT.

The table lists this clone with a few counts. The chain couples TRBV28 to TRBJ2-2; the match to TRBD2 covers 10 bases. The length of the CDR3 is 11 residues. CDR1 MDHEN and CDR2 SYDVKM come from the germline V gene. After removal of 11 bases from V and 9 bases from J, the junction contained 3 bases not matched to a gene. CDR3 nucleotides: TGTGCCTCAGCGGGAGGGCGGGAGCTGTTTTTT. Amino acids: CASAGGRELFF.

The V gene is TRBV15, the J gene TRBJ2-5; 7 bases fit TRBD2. The CDR3 is 15 residues long. Germline CDR1 reads LNHNV; CDR2 reads YYDKDF (reference sequence). Trimming at V came to 1 base and at J to 2 bases, leaving 4 bases not matched to a gene. CDR3 region: CATSRARREQETQYF. DNA of the CDR3: TGTGCCACCAGCAGAGCTCGGCGGGAGCAAGAGACCCAGTACTTC.